These T cell receptor beta chains were read from a single sample in a study of T-cell memory formation after mild COVID-19. TCRdb analysed the 5' RACE reads with MiXCR anew, one entry per CDR3 protein. The sample lists around 83,000 distinct CDR3 sequences; 25% were seen once. Sequences were obtained from PBMCs or a T cell subset sorted from them (not recorded which). The receptors come from a man younger than 35 who had mild COVID-19 (a few samples of this study predate the infection). Cell type and time point are not known. The CDR3 runs from the conserved cysteine through the conserved F or W. D genes are given only for firm matches. Where a row states a size, it is once, few, many or the class of an expanded clone; other rows omit it.

cdr3_length j_call v_call clone_size d_call cdr3_aa cdr3_nt
12 TRBJ2-5 TRBV11-1 . . CASSFFQETQYF TGTGCCAGCAGCTTTTTTCAAGAGACCCAGTACTTC
13 TRBJ1-1 TRBV6-6 . . CASRLTGRTEAFF TGTGCCAGCAGGCTAACAGGGCGGACTGAAGCTTTCTTT
10 TRBJ1-1 TRBV29-1 few . CSVVSTEAFF TGCAGCGTTGTTAGCACTGAAGCTTTCTTT
11 TRBJ2-5 TRBV6-5 . . CASSLGQTQYF TGTGCCAGCAGCCTGGGGCAGACCCAGTACTTC
14 TRBJ2-5 TRBV2 few TRBD1 CASPGTGARETQYF TGTGCCAGCCCCGGGACAGGGGCAAGGGAGACCCAGTACTTC
13 TRBJ2-1 TRBV7-6 . . CASSLAGSNEQFF TGTGCCAGCAGCTTAGCGGGGTCCAATGAGCAGTTCTTC
12 TRBJ1-2 TRBV5-1 . . CASSQLFYGYTF TGCGCCAGCAGCCAGTTGTTCTATGGCTACACCTTC
14 TRBJ1-1 TRBV13 few TRBD1 CASSLRGQRYEAFF TGTGCCAGCAGCTTAAGGGGACAGAGGTATGAAGCTTTCTTT
15 TRBJ2-1 TRBV7-9 few . CASSRGQSSYNEQFF TGTGCCAGCAGCCGAGGGCAGAGCTCCTACAATGAGCAGTTCTTC
13 TRBJ2-1 TRBV4-1 . TRBD1 CASSKTGGEEQFF TGCGCCAGCAGCAAGACAGGGGGAGAGGAGCAGTTCTTC
14 TRBJ2-5 TRBV7-9 . . CASSLGASQETQYF TGTGCCAGCAGCTTAGGAGCCAGCCAAGAGACCCAGTACTTC
16 TRBJ2-4 TRBV4-3 . . CASSQDLWVAKNIQYF TGCGCCAGCAGCCAAGATCTATGGGTAGCCAAAAACATTCAGTACTTC
14 TRBJ1-2 TRBV6-1 few TRBD1 CASSDRQGIYGYTF TGTGCCAGCAGCGACCGACAGGGAATCTATGGCTACACCTTC
13 TRBJ2-7 TRBV20-1 few . CSAREGALYEQYF TGCAGTGCTAGAGAAGGGGCACTCTACGAGCAGTACTTC
17 TRBJ1-6 TRBV7-9 . . CASSTSGTPPENSPLHF TGTGCCAGCAGCACCTCCGGGACGCCTCCCGAAAATTCACCCCTCCACTTT
15 TRBJ1-2 TRBV27 few . CASSLYRGATYGYTF TGTGCCAGCAGTTTATATCGGGGGGCGACCTATGGCTACACCTTC
15 TRBJ1-5 TRBV6-2/TRBV6-3 . TRBD1 CASLGQGRGNQPQHF TGTGCCAGTCTCGGACAGGGCCGAGGTAATCAGCCCCAGCATTTT
13 TRBJ1-2 TRBV6-2/TRBV6-3 few . CASSYSRGRGYTF TGTGCCAGCAGTTACTCACGGGGCCGTGGCTACACCTTC
16 TRBJ1-6 TRBV5-1 . . CASSLLGVRFANPLHF TGCGCCAGCAGCTTATTAGGGGTCCGTTTCGCTAATCCCCTCCACTTT
16 TRBJ2-2 TRBV18 few . CASSPLKWENTGELFF TGTGCCAGCTCACCACTTAAGTGGGAAAACACCGGGGAGCTGTTTTTT
12 TRBJ2-1 TRBV7-9 few . CASSPTTGKQFF TGTGCCAGCAGCCCTACGACAGGAAAGCAGTTCTTC
16 TRBJ1-5 TRBV6-2/TRBV6-3 once TRBD1 CASEGQPRGSNQPQHF TGTGCCAGCGAGGGACAGCCAAGGGGGAGCAATCAGCCCCAGCATTTT
16 TRBJ2-7 TRBV4-1 few . CASSQGKTLSSYEQYF TGCGCCAGCAGCCAAGGGAAGACCCTCAGCTCCTACGAGCAGTACTTC
13 TRBJ2-5 TRBV15 . . CATSSRDQETQYF TGTGCCACCAGCAGCAGGGACCAAGAGACCCAGTACTTC
13 TRBJ2-7 TRBV29-1 . TRBD1 CSVDETGSYEQYF TGCAGCGTTGACGAGACAGGGTCGTACGAGCAGTACTTC
11 TRBJ1-1 TRBV25-1 . . CASSDPSGAFF TGTGCCAGCAGTGATCCGTCCGGAGCTTTCTTT
14 TRBJ1-1 TRBV12-3/TRBV12-4 . . CASSLAGRSTEAFF TGTGCCAGCAGTTTAGCGGGGAGGTCCACTGAAGCTTTCTTT
12 TRBJ2-3 TRBV12-3/TRBV12-4 . . CAMGSGTDTQYF TGTGCCATGGGAAGCGGGACAGATACGCAGTATTTT
16 TRBJ2-3 TRBV4-3 . TRBD2 CASSQGTSGGLDTQYF TGCGCCAGCAGCCAAGGGACTAGCGGGGGGCTGGATACGCAGTATTTT
13 TRBJ2-1 TRBV6-2/TRBV6-3 . TRBD2 CASSGGAENEQFF TGTGCCAGCAGCGGGGGGGCCGAAAATGAGCAGTTCTTC
15 TRBJ2-7 TRBV9 few TRBD2 CASSVGSGGPGEQYF TGTGCCAGCAGCGTTGGTTCGGGAGGGCCGGGCGAGCAGTACTTC
15 TRBJ2-7 TRBV5-1 . TRBD1 CASSAQGASSYEQYF TGCGCCAGCAGCGCGCAGGGGGCCTCTTCCTACGAGCAGTACTTC
14 TRBJ1-5 TRBV5-1 . TRBD1 CASSWTGEDQPQHF TGCGCCAGCAGCTGGACAGGGGAGGATCAGCCCCAGCATTTT
13 TRBJ2-4 TRBV9 . . CASSVAGGYIQYF TGTGCCAGCAGCGTAGCCGGAGGCTACATTCAGTACTTC
15 TRBJ1-1 TRBV6-5 few . CASSIGLGGRTEAFF TGTGCCAGCAGTATCGGTCTGGGGGGAAGAACTGAAGCTTTCTTT
15 TRBJ2-3 TRBV12-3/TRBV12-4 few TRBD2 CASTKPGLAADTQYF TGTGCCAGCACCAAGCCGGGACTAGCGGCAGATACGCAGTATTTT
15 TRBJ2-1 TRBV28 few . CASSSGVSSYNEQFF TGTGCCAGCAGTTCTGGGGTGAGCTCCTACAATGAGCAGTTCTTC
15 TRBJ1-5 TRBV6-2/TRBV6-3 . . CASRGEQHRNQPQHF TGTGCCAGCAGAGGGGAACAGCACCGCAATCAGCCCCAGCATTTT
15 TRBJ2-7 TRBV19 few TRBD1 CASSAGTGGPYEQYF TGTGCCAGTAGTGCCGGGACAGGGGGTCCCTACGAGCAGTACTTC
14 TRBJ2-7 TRBV27 many . CASSPSRTSYEQYF TGTGCCAGCAGTCCTAGCCGGACAAGCTACGAGCAGTACTTC
18 TRBJ2-5 TRBV15 . . CATSRGAGASPPQETQYF TGTGCCACCAGCAGAGGGGCAGGGGCCTCACCGCCCCAAGAGACCCAGTACTTC
16 TRBJ2-5 TRBV7-2 few TRBD1 CASSPSDRGPHQTQYF TGTGCCAGCAGCCCTTCCGACAGGGGACCCCACCAGACCCAGTACTTC
17 TRBJ2-1 TRBV15 few TRBD2 CATSRDQLAGGYNEQFF TGTGCCACCAGCAGAGATCAGCTAGCGGGGGGATACAATGAGCAGTTCTTC
12 TRBJ1-1 TRBV12-3/TRBV12-4 . . CASSSRNTEAFF TGTGCCAGCAGTTCCCGGAACACTGAAGCTTTCTTT
18 TRBJ2-3 TRBV28 . . CASSYYFGGLKYTDTQYF TGTGCCAGCAGTTATTATTTCGGCGGCCTGAAATACACAGATACGCAGTATTTT
15 TRBJ2-3 TRBV12-3/TRBV12-4 . . CASSPLGGWTDTQYF TGTGCCAGCAGCCCTTTAGGGGGATGGACAGATACGCAGTATTTT
14 TRBJ1-3 TRBV12-3/TRBV12-4 few . CASSFLSPGNTIYF TGTGCCAGCAGTTTTCTTTCCCCTGGAAACACCATATATTTT
16 TRBJ2-3 TRBV12-3/TRBV12-4 few . CASRHPPGASTDTQYF TGTGCCAGCAGACACCCTCCGGGAGCTAGCACAGATACGCAGTATTTT
15 TRBJ2-5 TRBV6-5 few . CASSYSTGAIETQYF TGTGCCAGCAGTTACTCGACCGGGGCTATAGAGACCCAGTACTTC
12 TRBJ2-5 TRBV7-8 many . CASSLAFETQYF TGTGCCAGCAGCTTAGCGTTCGAGACCCAGTACTTC
16 TRBJ2-3 TRBV7-3 . . CASSSTPGSLTDTQYF TGTGCCAGCAGCTCTACCCCCGGGTCCCTAACAGATACGCAGTATTTT